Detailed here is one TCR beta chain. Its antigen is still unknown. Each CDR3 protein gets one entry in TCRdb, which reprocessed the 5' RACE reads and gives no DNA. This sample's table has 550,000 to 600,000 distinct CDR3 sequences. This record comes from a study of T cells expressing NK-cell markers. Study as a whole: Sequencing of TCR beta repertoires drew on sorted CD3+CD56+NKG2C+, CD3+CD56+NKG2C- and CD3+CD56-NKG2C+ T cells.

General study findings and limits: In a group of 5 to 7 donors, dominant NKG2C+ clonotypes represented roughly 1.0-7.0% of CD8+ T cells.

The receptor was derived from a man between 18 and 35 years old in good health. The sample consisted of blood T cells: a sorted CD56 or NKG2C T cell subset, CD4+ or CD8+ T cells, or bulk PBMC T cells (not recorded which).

The CDR3 sequence is CASSKLAGGMSYEQYF. V is TRBV12-3 or TRBV12-4 and J is TRBJ2-7; lacking DNA, the TRBD2 call made by TCRdb goes unchecked. The CDR3 length is 16 residues.